The 20 T cell receptor beta chains below all came from one sample that was sequenced in a study of shared T cell receptors in the human thymus. Only in-frame clones appear in the TCRdb table, and some are missing; sequencing was by immunoSEQ multiplex PCR. The sample has about 380,000 clones, over 90% seen once; the top ten hold about 0.02%. The sample consisted of thymocytes. The receptor source for this set is a human donor.

The V call is TRBV19, the J call TRBJ2-3; possibly TRBD2 for D (7 bases). With 6 bases removed from V and 2 bases from J, the gap between germline ends came to 21 bases. Germline values: CDR1 LNHDA, CDR2 SQIVND (reference sequence). This CDR3 has 17 amino acids. The CDR3 sequence is CASSEGGGGINTDTQYF. DNA for the CDR3: TGTGCCAGTAGCGAAGGGGGGGGCGGGATTAACACAGATACGCAGTATTTT.

The chain joins TRBV4-3 to TRBJ2-7, with 10 bases matching TRBD1. The germline V gene encodes CDR1 LGHNA and CDR2 YSLEER. CDR3 length: 20 residues. Trimming at V came to 0 bases and at J to 5 bases, leaving 19 bases not matched to a gene. The CDR3 bases are TGCGCCAGCAGCCAAGATCGGTTTCGGGAGTACGACAGGGGGCCCCACGAGCAGTACTTC. This encodes CASSQDRFREYDRGPHEQYF.

Notes on this clone: The junction differs from germline at one of its ends, possibly a read error. The chain joins TRBV7-7 to TRBJ2-5, with 8 bases identical to TRBD1. The germline CDR1 and CDR2 sequences are SSHAT and FNYEAQ (reference sequence). This CDR3 contains 14 residues. The CDR3 reads CASSSGQVLETQYF. Written as DNA, the CDR3 is TGTGCTAGCAGCTCGGGACAGGTGTTAGAGACCCAGTACTTC.

The chain uses TRBV28 and TRBJ1-5, with 7 bases that match TRBD1. The germline V gene has CDR1 MDHEN and CDR2 SYDVKM. The CDR3 consists of 17 residues. The J segment lost 0 bases and the V segment lost 6 bases, leaving 11 bases of the junction unmatched. The CDR3 sequence is CASSWEGQPYSNQPQHF. The CDR3 nucleotides are TGTGCCAGCAGCTGGGAGGGACAGCCCTATAGCAATCAGCCCCAGCATTTT.

J is TRBJ1-5 and V is TRBV5-6; D gene unclear. The CDR3 loop spans 15 amino acids. The germline V and J ends were trimmed by 3 bases and 2 bases, with 12 bases remaining between them. CDR1 SGHDT and CDR2 YYEEEE come from the germline V gene. CDR3 DNA sequence: TGTGCCAGCAGCTCCCGAGCAGAAGGCAATCAGCCCCAGCATTTT. Protein product: CASSSRAEGNQPQHF.

The genes are TRBV19 and TRBJ1-2; no reliable D call. Germline loops: CDR1 LNHDA, CDR2 SQIVND (reference sequence). The CDR3 is 14 amino acids. The V end lost 6 bases, the J end lost 4 bases, and 15 bases lay between the germline ends. The DNA of the CDR3 is TGTGCCAGTAGCCGCACCCCTTTGGGCTATGGCTACACCTTC. It translates to CASSRTPLGYGYTF. The full variable domain, rest sourced from reference TRBV19 and TRBJ1-2, is DGGITQSPKYLFRKEGQNVTLSCEQNLNHDAMYWYRQDPGQGLRLIYYSQIVNDFQKGDIAEGYSVSREKKESFPLTVTSAQKNPTAFYLCASSRTPLGYGYTFGSGTRLTVV.

Here the CDR3 DNA reads TGCGCCAGCGAGGGACTAGCGGGTAGCACAGATACGCAGTATTTT. This translates into CASEGLAGSTDTQYF. This chain joins TRBV10-2 and TRBJ2-3; TRBD2 matches at 12 bases. The V gene's germline CDR1 is WSHSY and CDR2 SAAADI. Trimming took 8 bases from V and 0 from J; bases not matched to a gene: 3. This CDR3 has 15 residues.

The V call is TRBV7-9, the J call TRBJ2-7; D not resolved. Germline CDR1 and CDR2: SEHNR and FQNEAQ (reference sequence). V was clipped by 2 bases and J by 2 bases, with 7 bases between them. The length of the CDR3 is 13 residues. The CDR3 is CASSLTEAYEQYF. CDR3 DNA: TGTGCCAGCAGCTTAACGGAAGCCTACGAGCAGTACTTC. Supplemented by reference TRBV7-9 and TRBJ2-7, the full variable domain reads DTGVSQNPRHKITKRGQNVTFRCDPISEHNRLYWYRQTLGQGPEFLTYFQNEAQLEKSRLLSDRFSAERPKGSFSTLEIQRTEQGDSAMYLCASSLTEAYEQYFGPGTRLTVT.

CDR3 nucleotide sequence: TGTGCCAGCTCACCATTAGCGGGAGGACAAGAGACCCAGTACTTC. Translated: CASSPLAGGQETQYF. This chain connects TRBV18 to TRBJ2-5, with 10 bases lining up with TRBD2. The CDR3 spans 15 residues. The germline gives CDR1 KGHSH, CDR2 LQKENI. V dropped 2 bases and J dropped 2; count of bases not matched to a gene: 2.

The chain combines TRBV28 with TRBJ1-3; TRBD1 might be the D (6 bases). This CDR3 comprises 16 residues. Germline V gene sequence: CDR1 MDHEN, CDR2 SYDVKM. V shed 3 bases and J shed 0 bases, with 12 bases lying between them. The CDR3 sequence: CASSFGTPNSGNTIYF. The CDR3 bases are TGTGCCAGCAGTTTTGGGACACCGAACTCTGGAAACACCATATATTTT.

This chain joins TRBV4-3 and TRBJ2-6; TRBD2 agrees at 13 bases. V lost 0 bases, J lost 0 bases, and 8 bases stayed unmatched. Germline values: CDR1 LGHNA, CDR2 YSLEER. CDR3 length: 21 amino acids. The chain's CDR3 is CASSQDQGLAGQVSGANVLTF. Written as DNA, the CDR3 is TGCGCCAGCAGCCAAGATCAGGGACTAGCGGGACAGGTCTCTGGGGCCAACGTCCTGACTTTC.

This chain uses TRBV30 with TRBJ2-2; 9 nucleotides line up with TRBD2. Per germline, CDR1 GTSNPN and CDR2 SVGIG (reference sequence). The junction had 1 base not matched to a gene; V was cut back by 1 base and J by 1 base. The CDR3 contains 15 residues. This CDR3 is CAWSGAGGNTGELFF. In nucleotides, the CDR3 is TGTGCCTGGAGTGGAGCGGGAGGGAACACCGGGGAGCTGTTTTTT. Based on the CDR3 plus reference TRBV30 and TRBJ2-2, the full variable domain is SQTIHQWPATLVQPVGSPLSLECTVEGTSNPNLYWYRQAAGRGLQLLFYSVGIGQISSEVPQNLSASRPQDRQFILSSKKLLLSDSGFYLCAWSGAGGNTGELFFGEGSRLTVL.

A single count supports this clone. The rearrangement uses TRBV10-3 and TRBJ2-5; the match to TRBD2 covers 11 bases. J gave up 7 bases and V 6 bases, and 13 bases lay outside the gene matches. From germline, CDR1 is ENHRY and CDR2 SYGVKD. The CDR3 loop spans 16 amino acids. The CDR3 region has the DNA TGTGCCATCAGAATGACTAGCGGGGAGGGCCGTGGGACCCAGTACTTC. Amino acid sequence: CAIRMTSGEGRGTQYF.

The rearrangement joins TRBV4-3 to TRBJ2-7, with 10 positions matching TRBD1. With 3 bases clipped from V and 2 bases from J, the junction kept 4 bases outside the gene matches. In germline, CDR1 is LGHNA, CDR2 YSLEER. The CDR3 is 15 residues long. CDR3 bases: TGCGCCAGCAGCCAGGGGACAGGGGCTACCTACGAGCAGTACTTC. It specifies CASSQGTGATYEQYF.

The chain is built from TRBV5-1 and TRBJ2-1, with 10 bases that match TRBD2. Looked up from germline, CDR1 is SGHRS and CDR2 is YFSETQ. This CDR3 region has 19 residues. With 10 bases clipped from V and 2 bases from J, the junction kept 21 bases outside the gene matches. This CDR3 reads CARPPPPLAGEGTYNEQFF. Written as DNA, the CDR3 is TGCGCCCGCCCCCCGCCACCCCTAGCGGGAGAGGGGACCTACAATGAGCAGTTCTTC.

The gene calls are TRBV5-4 and TRBJ1-1; possibly TRBD1 for D (6 bases). CDR1 and CDR2 from the germline V gene are SGHNT and YYREEE (reference sequence). V lost 3 bases, J lost 6 bases, and 27 bases lay in between. This CDR3 has 18 amino acids. The CDR3 DNA reads TGTGCCAGCAGCTCGGACCAGAGTAAGGGGGGGGAACACTCTGAAGCTTTCTTT. Protein product: CASSSDQSKGGEHSEAFF. Filled out from reference TRBV5-4 and TRBJ1-1, the complete variable domain reads ETGVTQSPTHLIKTRGQQVTLRCSSQSGHNTVSWYQQALGQGPQFIFQYYREEENGRGNFPPRFSGLQFPNYSSELNVNALELDDSALYLCASSSDQSKGGEHSEAFFGQGTRLTVV.

The chain links TRBV13 to TRBJ1-3; D remains ambiguous. The V and J ends lost 2 bases and 0 bases respectively, with 8 bases between them. Germline V gives CDR1 PRHDT, CDR2 FYEKMQ (reference sequence). The CDR3 totals 15 residues. The chain's CDR3 is CASSLTQSSGNTIYF. CDR3 bases: TGTGCCAGCAGCTTAACCCAGAGCTCTGGAAACACCATATATTTT. Together with reference TRBV13 and TRBJ1-3, the CDR3 gives the full variable domain: AAGVIQSPRHLIKEKRETATLKCYPIPRHDTVYWYQQGPGQDPQFLISFYEKMQSDKGSIPDRFSAQQFSDYHSELNMSSLELGDSALYFCASSLTQSSGNTIYFGEGSWLTVV.

The chain joins TRBV7-9 to TRBJ1-2; unclear D gene. Trimming removed 1 base at V and 6 bases at J, with 18 bases between. CDR3 size: 16 residues. Germline V gene data show CDR1 as SEHNR and CDR2 as FQNEAQ (reference sequence). CDR3 in amino acids: CASSLGPGAGRHGYTF. For the CDR3, the DNA is TGTGCCAGCAGCTTAGGCCCCGGTGCCGGAAGGCATGGCTACACCTTC.

The V and J genes are TRBV10-1 and TRBJ1-1; D remains unclear. CDR3 length equals 14 residues. Germline CDR1 is WNHNN and CDR2 is SYGVQD (reference sequence). V lost 2 bases, J lost 4 bases, and 11 bases lay in between. The CDR3 is CASSEKGYTTEAFF. The CDR3 coding sequence is TGCGCCAGCAGTGAGAAGGGTTACACCACTGAAGCTTTCTTT.

The chain combines TRBV5-4 with TRBJ2-7; 11 bases align to TRBD2. Germline V CDR1 and CDR2: SGHNT, YYREEE (reference sequence). V lost 1 base to trimming and J lost 3 bases; unmatched junction nucleotides: 12. The length of the CDR3 is 18 residues. The CDR3 sequence: CASSLHSSGRPQIYEQYF. CDR3 DNA: TGTGCCAGCAGCTTGCATTCTAGCGGGAGGCCGCAAATCTACGAGCAGTACTTC.